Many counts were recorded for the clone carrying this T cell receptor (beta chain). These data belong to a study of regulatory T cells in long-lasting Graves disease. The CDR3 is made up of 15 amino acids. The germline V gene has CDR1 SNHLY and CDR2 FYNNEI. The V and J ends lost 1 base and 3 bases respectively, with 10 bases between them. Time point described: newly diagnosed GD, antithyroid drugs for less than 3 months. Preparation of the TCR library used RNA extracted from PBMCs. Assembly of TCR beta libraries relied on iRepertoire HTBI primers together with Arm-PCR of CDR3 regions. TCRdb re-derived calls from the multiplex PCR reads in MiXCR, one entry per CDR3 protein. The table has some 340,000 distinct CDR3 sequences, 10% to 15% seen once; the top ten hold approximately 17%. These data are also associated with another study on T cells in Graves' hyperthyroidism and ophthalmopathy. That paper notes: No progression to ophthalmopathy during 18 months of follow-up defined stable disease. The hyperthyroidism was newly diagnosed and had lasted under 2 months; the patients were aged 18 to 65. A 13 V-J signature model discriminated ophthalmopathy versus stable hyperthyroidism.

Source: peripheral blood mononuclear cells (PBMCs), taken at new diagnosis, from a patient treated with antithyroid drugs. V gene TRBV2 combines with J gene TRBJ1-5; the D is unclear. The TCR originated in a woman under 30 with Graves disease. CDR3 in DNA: TGTGCCAGCAGTGAAGGGCATTCAGTCAATCAGCCCCAGCATTTT. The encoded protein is CASSEGHSVNQPQHF. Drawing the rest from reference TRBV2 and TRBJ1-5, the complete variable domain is EPEVTQTPSHQVTQMGQEVILRCVPISNHLYFYWYRQILGQKVEFLVSFYNNEISEKSEIFDDQFSVERPDGSNFTLKIRSTKLEDSAMYFCASSEGHSVNQPQHFGDGTRLSIL.